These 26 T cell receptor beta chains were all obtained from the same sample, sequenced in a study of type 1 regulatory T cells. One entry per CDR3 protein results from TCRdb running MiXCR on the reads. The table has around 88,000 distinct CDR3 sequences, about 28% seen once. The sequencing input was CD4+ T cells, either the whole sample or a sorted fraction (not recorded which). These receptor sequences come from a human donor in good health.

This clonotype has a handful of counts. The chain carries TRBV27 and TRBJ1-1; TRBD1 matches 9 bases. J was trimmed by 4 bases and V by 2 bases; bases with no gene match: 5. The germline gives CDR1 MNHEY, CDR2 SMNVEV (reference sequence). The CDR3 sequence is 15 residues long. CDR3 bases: TGTGCCAGCAGTTTAGCTGGACAGGGGATCACTGAAGCTTTCTTT. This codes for CASSLAGQGITEAFF.

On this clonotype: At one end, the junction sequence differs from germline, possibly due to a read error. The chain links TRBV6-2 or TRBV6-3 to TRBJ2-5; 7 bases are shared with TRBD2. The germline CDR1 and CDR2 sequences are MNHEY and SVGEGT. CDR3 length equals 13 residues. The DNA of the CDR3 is TGTGCCAGTCGGGATGCAATGCGGGAGACCCAGAACTTC. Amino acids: CASRDAMRETQNF.

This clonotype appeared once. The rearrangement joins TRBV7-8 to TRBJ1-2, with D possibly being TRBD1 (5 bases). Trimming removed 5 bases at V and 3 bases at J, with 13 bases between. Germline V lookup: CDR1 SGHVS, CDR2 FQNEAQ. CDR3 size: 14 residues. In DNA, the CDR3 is TGTGCCAGCAGCGCAGGGACGGACCACTATGGCTACACCTTC. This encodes CASSAGTDHYGYTF.

The CDR3 bases are TGTGCCAGCAGCCTGGGGACAGTCTCGTATGGCTACACCTTC. Residues: CASSLGTVSYGYTF. The chain joins TRBV11-2 to TRBJ1-2; TRBD1 aligns across 7 bases. This CDR3 region has 14 residues. Trimming cost V 5 bases and J 5 bases; bases outside gene matches: 8. Germline V gene data show CDR1 as SGHAT and CDR2 as FQNNGV.

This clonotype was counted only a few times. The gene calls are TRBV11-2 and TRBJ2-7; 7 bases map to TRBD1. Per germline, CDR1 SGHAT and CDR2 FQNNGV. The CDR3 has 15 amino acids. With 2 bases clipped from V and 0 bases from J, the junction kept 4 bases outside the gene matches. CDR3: CASSLSSGGSYEQYF. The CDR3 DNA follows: TGTGCCAGCAGCTTAAGCTCAGGGGGCTCCTACGAGCAGTACTTC.

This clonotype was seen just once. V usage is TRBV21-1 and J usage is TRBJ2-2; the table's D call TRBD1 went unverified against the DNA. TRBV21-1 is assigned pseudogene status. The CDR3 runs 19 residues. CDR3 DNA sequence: TGTGCCAGCAGCAAACAACCGGGACAGGGGGCCTCGAGCACCGGGGAGCTGTTTTTT. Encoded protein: CASSKQPGQGASSTGELFF.

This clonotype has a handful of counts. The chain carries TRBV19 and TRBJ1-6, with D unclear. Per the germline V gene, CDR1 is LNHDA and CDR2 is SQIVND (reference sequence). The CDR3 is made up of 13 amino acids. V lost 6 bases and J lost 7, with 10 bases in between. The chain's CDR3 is CASSPPANSPLHF. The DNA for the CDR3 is TGTGCCAGTAGCCCCCCCGCGAATTCACCCCTCCACTTT.

The CDR3 coding sequence is TGTGCCACCAGGGAGGGGCTCGGGCAGCCCCAGCATTTT. It encodes CATREGLGQPQHF. This chain joins TRBV24-1 and TRBJ1-5; D is perhaps TRBD1 (5 bases). Trimming pared 7 bases from V and 7 bases from J, leaving 13 bases between. The CDR3 is 13 amino acids. Germline CDR1 reads KGHDR; CDR2 reads SFDVKD.

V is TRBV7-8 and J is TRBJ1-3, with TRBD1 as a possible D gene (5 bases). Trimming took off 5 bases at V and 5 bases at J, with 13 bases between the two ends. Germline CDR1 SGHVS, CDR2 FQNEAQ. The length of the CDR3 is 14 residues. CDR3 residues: CASSIQGTRNTIYF. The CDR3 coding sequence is TGTGCCAGCAGCATTCAGGGAACCCGAAACACCATATATTTT.

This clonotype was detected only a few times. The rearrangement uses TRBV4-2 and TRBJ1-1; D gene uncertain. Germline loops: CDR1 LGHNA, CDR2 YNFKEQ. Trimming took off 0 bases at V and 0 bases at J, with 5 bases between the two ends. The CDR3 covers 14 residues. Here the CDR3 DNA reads TGTGCCAGCAGCCAAGAAACAATGAACACTGAAGCTTTCTTT. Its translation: CASSQETMNTEAFF.

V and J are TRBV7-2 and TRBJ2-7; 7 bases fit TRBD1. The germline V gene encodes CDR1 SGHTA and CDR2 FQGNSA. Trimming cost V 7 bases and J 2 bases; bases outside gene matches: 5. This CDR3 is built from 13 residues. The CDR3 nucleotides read TGTGCCAGCACCCTAGACAGGGCCTACGAGCAGTACTTC. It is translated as CASTLDRAYEQYF.

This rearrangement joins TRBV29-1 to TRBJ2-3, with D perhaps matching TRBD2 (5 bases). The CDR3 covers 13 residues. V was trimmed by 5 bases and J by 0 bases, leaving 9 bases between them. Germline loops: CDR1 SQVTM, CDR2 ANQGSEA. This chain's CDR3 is CSVLGGSTDTQYF. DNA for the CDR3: TGCAGCGTTTTAGGCGGGAGCACAGATACGCAGTATTTT.

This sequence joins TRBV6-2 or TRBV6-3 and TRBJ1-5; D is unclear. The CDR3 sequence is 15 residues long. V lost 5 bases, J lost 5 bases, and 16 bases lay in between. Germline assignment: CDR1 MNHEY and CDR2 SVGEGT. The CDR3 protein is CASSPSRGSYQPQHF. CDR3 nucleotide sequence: TGTGCCAGCAGTCCATCCCGAGGGTCCTATCAGCCCCAGCATTTT.

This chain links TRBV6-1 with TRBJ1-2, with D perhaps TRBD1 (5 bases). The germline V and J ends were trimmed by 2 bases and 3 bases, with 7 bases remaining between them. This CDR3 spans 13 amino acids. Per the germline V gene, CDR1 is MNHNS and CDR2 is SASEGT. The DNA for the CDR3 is TGTGCCAGCAGTGAACAACAGGACTATGGCTACACCTTC. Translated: CASSEQQDYGYTF.

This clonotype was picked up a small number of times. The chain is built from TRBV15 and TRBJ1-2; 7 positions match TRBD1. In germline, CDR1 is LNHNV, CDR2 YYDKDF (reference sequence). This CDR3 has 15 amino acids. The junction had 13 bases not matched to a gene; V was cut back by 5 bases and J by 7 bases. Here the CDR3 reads CATSARDRVLPGYTF. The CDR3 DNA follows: TGTGCCACCAGCGCCCGGGACAGAGTTCTCCCTGGCTACACCTTC.

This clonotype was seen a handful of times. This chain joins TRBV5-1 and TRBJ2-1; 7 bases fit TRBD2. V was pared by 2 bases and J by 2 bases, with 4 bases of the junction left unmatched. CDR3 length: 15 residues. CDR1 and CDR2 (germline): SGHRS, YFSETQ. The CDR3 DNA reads TGCGCCAGCAGCTTCCAGCGGGGAGCCTACAATGAGCAGTTCTTC. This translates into CASSFQRGAYNEQFF.

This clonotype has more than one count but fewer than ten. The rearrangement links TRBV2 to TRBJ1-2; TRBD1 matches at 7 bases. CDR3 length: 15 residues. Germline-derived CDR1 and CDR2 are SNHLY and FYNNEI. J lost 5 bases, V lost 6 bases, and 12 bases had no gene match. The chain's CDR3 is CASSQVGQSSYGYTF. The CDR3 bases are TGTGCCAGCAGCCAAGTGGGACAGTCATCATATGGCTACACCTTC.

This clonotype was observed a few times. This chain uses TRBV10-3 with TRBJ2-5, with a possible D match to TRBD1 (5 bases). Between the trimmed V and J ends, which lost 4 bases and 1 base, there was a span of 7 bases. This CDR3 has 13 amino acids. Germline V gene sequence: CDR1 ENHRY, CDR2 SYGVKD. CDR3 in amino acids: CAISVDSQETQYF. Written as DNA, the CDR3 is TGTGCCATCAGTGTCGACAGCCAAGAGACCCAGTACTTC.

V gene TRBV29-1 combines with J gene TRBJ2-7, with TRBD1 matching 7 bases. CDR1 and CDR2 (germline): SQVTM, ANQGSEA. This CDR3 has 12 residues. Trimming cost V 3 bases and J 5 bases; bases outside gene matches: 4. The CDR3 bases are TGCAGCGTTGAGACAGGGCAAGACGAGCAGTACTTC. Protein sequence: CSVETGQDEQYF.

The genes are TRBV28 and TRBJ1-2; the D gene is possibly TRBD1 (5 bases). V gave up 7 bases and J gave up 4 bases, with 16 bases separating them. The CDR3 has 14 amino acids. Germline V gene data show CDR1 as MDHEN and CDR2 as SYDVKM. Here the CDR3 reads CASTDHGAFYGYTF. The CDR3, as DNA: TGTGCCAGCACCGATCACGGGGCTTTCTATGGCTACACCTTC.

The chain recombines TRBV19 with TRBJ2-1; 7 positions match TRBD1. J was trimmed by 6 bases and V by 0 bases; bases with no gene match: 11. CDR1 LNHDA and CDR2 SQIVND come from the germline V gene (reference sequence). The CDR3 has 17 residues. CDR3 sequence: CASSIDILGQATNEQFF. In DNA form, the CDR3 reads TGTGCCAGTAGTATAGATATTTTAGGACAGGCGACCAATGAGCAGTTCTTC.

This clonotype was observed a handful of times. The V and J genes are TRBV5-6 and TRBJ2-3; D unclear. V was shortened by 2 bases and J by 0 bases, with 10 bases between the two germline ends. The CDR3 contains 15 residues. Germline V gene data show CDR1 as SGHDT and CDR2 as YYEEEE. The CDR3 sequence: CASSFFQQSTDTQYF. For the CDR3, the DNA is TGTGCCAGCAGCTTTTTTCAACAGAGCACAGATACGCAGTATTTT.

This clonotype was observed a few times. For the CDR3, the DNA is TGCAGTGCTAGGTTCAGACCTAGGACTAGCGCCTCCTACGAGCAGTACTTC. Protein product: CSARFRPRTSASYEQYF. The chain employs TRBV20-1 and TRBJ2-7, with 9 bases lining up with TRBD2. The CDR3 sequence is 17 residues long. J was trimmed by 0 bases and V by 3 bases; bases with no gene match: 12. Germline CDR1 is DFQATT and CDR2 is SNEGSKA (reference sequence).

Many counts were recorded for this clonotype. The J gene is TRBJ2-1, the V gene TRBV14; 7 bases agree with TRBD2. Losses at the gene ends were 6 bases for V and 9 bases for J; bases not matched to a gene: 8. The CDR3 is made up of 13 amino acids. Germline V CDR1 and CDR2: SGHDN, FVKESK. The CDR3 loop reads CASRQRERGEQFF. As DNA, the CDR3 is TGTGCCAGCAGGCAGCGGGAAAGGGGTGAGCAGTTCTTC.

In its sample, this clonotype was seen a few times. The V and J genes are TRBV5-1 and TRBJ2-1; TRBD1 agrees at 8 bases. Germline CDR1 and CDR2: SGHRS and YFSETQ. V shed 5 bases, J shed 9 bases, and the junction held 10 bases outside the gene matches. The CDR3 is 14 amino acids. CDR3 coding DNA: TGCGCCAGCAGTCAGGACAGGGTTGCTGGTGAGCAGTTCTTC. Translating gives CASSQDRVAGEQFF.

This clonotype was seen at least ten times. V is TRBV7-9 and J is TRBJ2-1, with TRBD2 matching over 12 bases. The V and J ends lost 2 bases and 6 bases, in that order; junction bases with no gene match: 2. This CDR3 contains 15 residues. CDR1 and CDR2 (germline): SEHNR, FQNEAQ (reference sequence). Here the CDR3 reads CASSLLAGGGNEQFF. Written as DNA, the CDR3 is TGTGCCAGCAGCTTACTAGCGGGAGGGGGCAATGAGCAGTTCTTC.